This passage covers 28 T cell receptor beta chains from one sample sequenced in a study of early T cells in non-severe SARS-CoV-2 infection. TCRdb processed the 5' RACE reads anew with MiXCR; each CDR3 protein has one entry. This sample has about 64,000 distinct CDR3 sequences, with more than 7% found just once. The sample consisted of whole blood, taken at baseline. The receptors shown here come from an adult who was a healthcare worker with PCR-confirmed SARS-CoV-2 infection or an uninfected control (not recorded which).

The sample holds a few counts of this clonotype. The genes are TRBV11-2 and TRBJ2-5; the D gene is possibly TRBD1 (6 bases). CDR1 is SGHAT, CDR2 FQNNGV, per germline. This CDR3 has 14 amino acids. The ends were cut back, 3 bases at V and 5 bases at J, with 13 bases in the middle. CDR3 sequence (DNA): TGTGCCAGCAGCTTTACAGGGATCGGTGAGACCCAGTACTTC. This codes for CASSFTGIGETQYF.

V usage is TRBV7-3 and J usage is TRBJ2-1, with D possibly being TRBD2 (5 bases). Germline lookup yields CDR1 SGHTA and CDR2 FQGTGA. Trimming pared 4 bases from V and 6 bases from J, leaving 10 bases between. The CDR3 contains 13 residues. The CDR3 here is CASSSTRVNEQFF. The CDR3 region has the DNA TGTGCCAGCAGCTCCACTAGGGTCAATGAGCAGTTCTTC.

The chain employs TRBV7-6 and TRBJ2-7, with D hard to call. This CDR3 has 13 residues. CDR1 and CDR2 (germline): SGHVS, FNYEAQ. V lost 1 base, J lost 3 bases, and 7 bases lay in between. CDR3 nucleotide sequence: TGTGCCAGCAGCTTAGGAGGTTTCTACGAGCAGTACTTC. This codes for CASSLGGFYEQYF.

This clonotype has a count of ten or more. The chain recombines TRBV15 with TRBJ2-7; 7 bases are shared with TRBD2. Germline CDR1 is LNHNV and CDR2 is YYDKDF (reference sequence). The CDR3 runs to 16 residues. Trimming took 0 bases from V and 4 from J; bases not matched to a gene: 9. CDR3 sequence (DNA): TGTGCCACCAGCAGAGATCGGGGGACTACCCAATACGAGCAGTACTTC. Protein: CATSRDRGTTQYEQYF.

This clonotype was found a few times. The rearrangement links TRBV19 to TRBJ2-1; TRBD1 agrees at 8 bases. The germline V gene encodes CDR1 LNHDA and CDR2 SQIVND (reference sequence). V gave up 5 bases and J gave up 13 bases; unmatched junction bases: 10. The CDR3 extends over 13 amino acids. CDR3 loop: CASSVMTGDFQFF. DNA of the CDR3: TGTGCCAGTAGTGTGATGACAGGGGATTTCCAGTTCTTC.

This clonotype was detected a few times. The chain links TRBV27 to TRBJ1-2; no clear D gene. V was clipped by 7 bases and J by 3 bases, with 21 bases between them. CDR3 length equals 16 residues. Germline V gene sequence: CDR1 MNHEY, CDR2 SMNVEV (reference sequence). The CDR3 bases are TGTGCCAGCACGACACGTCTTGCAACGAGGGACTATGGCTACACCTTC. Translating it yields CASTTRLATRDYGYTF.

The chain recombines TRBV6-2 or TRBV6-3 with TRBJ2-5; tentative D call: TRBD2 (6 bases). The CDR3 loop spans 15 amino acids. V was trimmed by 0 bases and J by 5 bases, leaving 13 bases between them. The germline V gene has CDR1 MNHEY and CDR2 SVGEGT. The CDR3: CASSYSRAGLETQYF. CDR3 coding DNA: TGTGCCAGCAGTTACTCGAGGGCGGGATTGGAGACCCAGTACTTC.

V and J are TRBV11-1 and TRBJ2-1, with a weak D call TRBD2 (6 bases). The CDR3 is 15 residues long. Per the germline V gene, CDR1 is SGHAT and CDR2 is FQDESV (reference sequence). V gave up 3 bases and J gave up 5 bases, with 14 bases separating them. The CDR3 bases are TGTGCCAGCAGCTTTACCGGGACTCCCCACAATGAGCAGTTCTTC. Protein sequence: CASSFTGTPHNEQFF. The full variable domain, its missing parts supplied by reference TRBV11-1 and TRBJ2-1, is EAEVAQSPRYKITEKSQAVAFWCDPISGHATLYWYRQILGQGPELLVQFQDESVVDDSQLPKDRFSAERLKGVDSTLKIQPAELGDSAMYLCASSFTGTPHNEQFFGPGTRLTVL.

There are a few counts of this clonotype. A much more abundant neighbour one base away suggests this may be a read error. It is likely a read error, because the conserved phenylalanine at the end of the CDR3 is missing. The chain employs TRBV6-2 or TRBV6-3 and TRBJ2-7; D is uncertain. The V end was cut by 5 bases, the J end by 5 bases, with 7 bases between. CDR3 length: 11 residues. Germline V gene sequence: CDR1 MNHEY, CDR2 SVGEGT. The CDR3 reads CASSLGNEQYI. The DNA for the CDR3 is TGTGCCAGCAGTCTGGGAAACGAGCAGTACATC.

This clonotype showed up just a few times. The chain couples TRBV9 to TRBJ2-3; D possibly uses TRBD1 or TRBD2 (5 bases each). Germline V gives CDR1 SGDLS, CDR2 YYNGEE. CDR3 size: 17 residues. With 0 bases removed from V and 2 bases from J, the gap between germline ends came to 16 bases. CDR3 coding DNA: TGTGCCAGCAGCGTAGCCCCCCGGGGCAGTTCCACAGATACGCAGTATTTT. Its translation is CASSVAPRGSSTDTQYF.

The rearrangement uses TRBV10-3 and TRBJ2-5, with 7 positions matching TRBD1. CDR1 is ENHRY and CDR2 is SYGVKD in the germline V gene. The CDR3 is 14 residues long. V trimming: 3 bases; J trimming: 5 bases; junction bases outside the gene matches: 6. The CDR3: CAISERMTGETQYF. CDR3 bases: TGTGCCATCAGTGAACGGATGACAGGGGAGACCCAGTACTTC.

This chain links TRBV7-9 with TRBJ1-3, with D perhaps TRBD1 (5 bases). This CDR3 region has 14 residues. Trimming cost V 2 bases and J 2 bases, with 7 bases left between them. In germline, CDR1 is SEHNR, CDR2 FQNEAQ (reference sequence). The CDR3 loop is CASSLPGPGNTIYF. Written as DNA, the CDR3 is TGTGCCAGCAGCTTACCGGGACCTGGAAACACCATATATTTT.

In this sample, this clonotype turned up a few times. The chain is built from TRBV5-5 and TRBJ1-6; D gene unclear. The length of the CDR3 is 13 residues. Germline lookup yields CDR1 SGHKS and CDR2 YYEKEE (reference sequence). V was clipped by 0 bases and J by 10 bases, with 8 bases between them. The CDR3 nucleotides are TGTGCCAGCAGCTTGGTAGAGGAATCACCCCTCCACTTT. Its protein product is CASSLVEESPLHF.

The genes are TRBV6-1 and TRBJ2-7; D not resolved. The CDR3 has 13 residues. The germline CDR1 and CDR2 sequences are MNHNS and SASEGT. Deletions cut 1 base from V and 4 bases from J, with 8 bases between. The CDR3 DNA is TGTGCCAGCAGTGAAGTTGCCTTATACGAGCAGTACTTC. Its translation: CASSEVALYEQYF.

Only a few counts were recorded for this clonotype. The chain employs TRBV30 and TRBJ2-3, with D possibly TRBD1 on 6 matching bases. The CDR3 has 11 residues. Trimming removed 0 bases from V and 8 bases from J, with 6 bases in between. In germline, CDR1 is GTSNPN, CDR2 SVGIG (reference sequence). The CDR3 region has the DNA TGTGCCTGGAGTGTACAGGGTACGCAGTATTTT. Protein product: CAWSVQGTQYF.

The chain combines TRBV29-1 with TRBJ1-1, with D uncertain. The CDR3 is made up of 13 amino acids. Germline assignment: CDR1 SQVTM and CDR2 ANQGSEA. Trimming took off 4 bases at V and 0 bases at J, with 9 bases between the two ends. CDR3 amino acids: CSVASSMNTEAFF. The CDR3 nucleotides are TGCAGCGTTGCTTCTTCCATGAACACTGAAGCTTTCTTT.

The V call is TRBV5-5, the J call TRBJ1-4; no reliable D call. The CDR3 sequence is 14 residues long. V was shortened by 0 bases and J by 8 bases, with 11 bases between the two germline ends. Germline V gene lookup returns CDR1 SGHKS and CDR2 YYEKEE (reference sequence). The CDR3 protein is CASSLAGQEEKLFF. DNA for the CDR3: TGTGCCAGCAGCTTGGCGGGTCAGGAGGAAAAACTGTTTTTT. Variable domain in full (rest from reference TRBV5-5 and TRBJ1-4): DAGVTQSPTHLIKTRGQQVTLRCSPISGHKSVSWYQQVLGQGPQFIFQYYEKEERGRGNFPDRFSARQFPNYSSELNVNALLLGDSALYLCASSLAGQEEKLFFGSGTQLSVL.

This clonotype came up a few times. This chain uses TRBV2 with TRBJ1-5; a possible D gene is TRBD1 (5 bases). The CDR3 has 14 residues. Trimming removed 7 bases at V and 2 bases at J, with 12 bases between. Germline CDR1 reads SNHLY; CDR2 reads FYNNEI. DNA for the CDR3: TGTGCCAGCACCCCGGGGGGGGGCAATCAGCCCCAGCATTTT. Translated, it gives CASTPGGGNQPQHF.

The chain joins TRBV7-3 to TRBJ1-1; 7 nucleotides agree with TRBD1. V trimming: 10 bases; J trimming: 6 bases; junction bases outside the gene matches: 11. This CDR3 region has 13 residues. Germline-derived CDR1 and CDR2 are SGHTA and FQGTGA. The CDR3 loop reads CATAQGMGAEAFF. CDR3 DNA sequence: TGTGCCACCGCACAGGGGATGGGCGCTGAAGCTTTCTTT. The full variable domain, with the rest looked up from reference TRBV7-3 and TRBJ1-1, is GAGVSQTPSNKVTEKGKYVELRCDPISGHTALYWYRQSLGQGPEFLIYFQGTGAADDSGLPNDRFFAVRPEGSVSTLKIQRTERGDSAVYLCATAQGMGAEAFFGQGTRLTVV.

CDR3 region: CASSQVSGSNYEQYF. Written as DNA, the CDR3 is TGTGCCAGCAGCCAAGTGAGCGGGAGTAACTACGAGCAGTACTTC. The rearrangement links TRBV3-1 to TRBJ2-7; 8 bases map to TRBD2. After removal of 1 base from V and 3 bases from J, the junction contained 5 bases not matched to a gene. The germline CDR1 and CDR2 sequences are LGHDT and YNNKEL (reference sequence). This CDR3 comprises 15 residues.

This clonotype was seen at least ten times. The chain uses TRBV4-3 and TRBJ1-1; D unresolved. V was clipped by 0 bases and J by 1 base, with 9 bases between them. Germline CDR1 LGHNA, CDR2 YSLEER. The CDR3 extends over 15 amino acids. CDR3 loop: CASSQDFRWNTEAFF. CDR3 bases: TGCGCCAGCAGCCAAGACTTTCGGTGGAACACTGAAGCTTTCTTT.

The chain employs TRBV20-1 and TRBJ2-1; the match to TRBD2 covers 13 bases. The ends lost 0 bases at V and 7 bases at J; junction bases unmatched: 6. The length of the CDR3 is 16 residues. Germline values: CDR1 DFQATT, CDR2 SNEGSKA (reference sequence). The CDR3 bases are TGCAGTGCTAGAGATCTGGGGACTAGCGGGACTAATGAGCAGTTCTTC. Protein: CSARDLGTSGTNEQFF.

The CDR3 reads CASSLTSLPYEQYF. CDR3 bases: TGCGCCAGCAGCTTAACCTCCCTCCCCTACGAGCAGTACTTC. V gene TRBV5-1 combines with J gene TRBJ2-7; D remains unclear. This CDR3 contains 14 residues. V lost 2 bases to trimming and J lost 2 bases, with 11 bases between them. Germline CDR1 is SGHRS and CDR2 is YFSETQ. The whole variable domain, filled in from reference TRBV5-1 and TRBJ2-7, reads KAGVTQTPRYLIKTRGQQVTLSCSPISGHRSVSWYQQTPGQGLQFLFEYFSETQRNKGNFPGRFSGRQFSNSRSEMNVSTLELGDSALYLCASSLTSLPYEQYFGPGTRLTVT.

Only a few counts were recorded for this clonotype. The V call is TRBV20-1, the J call TRBJ1-2, with D perhaps TRBD1 (5 bases). Between the trimmed V and J ends, which lost 3 bases and 8 bases, there was a span of 16 bases. CDR1 is DFQATT and CDR2 is SNEGSKA in the germline V gene (reference sequence). The CDR3 spans 13 residues. CDR3 amino acids: CSASKTDVSGYTF. The CDR3 DNA follows: TGCAGTGCTAGCAAGACAGACGTGAGCGGCTACACCTTC.

V gene TRBV30 combines with J gene TRBJ2-1; possible D gene TRBD2, 5 bases. There are 14 residues in the CDR3. V shed 3 bases and J shed 5 bases, with 14 bases lying between them. The germline gives CDR1 GTSNPN, CDR2 SVGIG (reference sequence). The CDR3 region has the DNA TGTGCCTGGAGGGAAAGCGGAGTAGACAATGAGCAGTTCTTC. Translation gives CAWRESGVDNEQFF.

This sequence joins TRBV3-1 and TRBJ2-6; TRBD2 might be the D (6 bases). The CDR3 length is 17 residues. Trimming pared 5 bases from V and 0 bases from J, leaving 14 bases between. Germline-derived CDR1 and CDR2 are LGHDT and YNNKEL (reference sequence). For the CDR3, the DNA is TGTGCCAGCAGCGCCCGGGGGAGCGTCTCTGGGGCCAACGTCCTGACTTTC. It specifies CASSARGSVSGANVLTF.

This clonotype has a count of ten or more. The chain is built from TRBV5-1 and TRBJ1-4, with 12 bases that match TRBD1. The germline V gene has CDR1 SGHRS and CDR2 YFSETQ. The CDR3 contains 17 residues. After removal of 0 bases from V and 8 bases from J, the junction contained 8 bases not matched to a gene. The CDR3 DNA reads as TGCGCCAGCAGCTTGGCCGGGACAGGGGGCCTTGAGGAAAAACTGTTTTTT. Its translation is CASSLAGTGGLEEKLFF.

This sequence joins TRBV18 and TRBJ2-7; 8 bases fit TRBD1. V lost 4 bases to trimming and J lost 2 bases; unmatched junction nucleotides: 7. This CDR3 region has 15 residues. The V gene's germline CDR1 is KGHSH and CDR2 LQKENI. The CDR3 region is CASSHPGGAAYEQYF. CDR3 bases: TGTGCCAGCTCACACCCAGGGGGCGCCGCCTACGAGCAGTACTTC.